Listed here are 20 T cell receptor beta chains from one sample, sequenced in a study of long-term antiretroviral therapy in people with HIV. Runs used v3.0 of the immunoSEQ assay and were done at survey level. The method was immunoSEQ multiplex PCR; TCRdb's version includes in-frame clones alone and lacks a portion of them. Of about 7,100 clones listed, 65% to 80% are singletons. The specimen comprised unsorted PBMCs, sampled 1.1 years after starting antiretroviral therapy. The receptors shown here come from a man in his forties or fifties with HIV.

V gene TRBV27 combines with J gene TRBJ2-7; TRBD1 is a possible D gene (5 bases). The CDR3 is 14 residues long. V was pared by 7 bases and J by 6 bases, with 19 bases between. Germline V CDR1 and CDR2: MNHEY, SMNVEV (reference sequence). The CDR3 bases are TGTGCCAGCAAGGGGCTAAGGGAATCGCGCGAGCAGTACTTC. Translated: CASKGLRESREQYF.

This rearrangement joins TRBV29-1 to TRBJ1-2; D might be TRBD1 (5 bases). Trimming left V 4 bases short and J 2 bases short, with 11 bases between. Germline V gives CDR1 SQVTM, CDR2 ANQGSEA. CDR3 size: 13 residues. In nucleotides, the CDR3 is TGCAGCGTTGTGAGGGGTCCGAACTATGGCTACACCTTC. Translation gives CSVVRGPNYGYTF.

The rearrangement joins TRBV30 to TRBJ1-1, with 10 bases fitting TRBD1. CDR1 and CDR2 (germline): GTSNPN, SVGIG (reference sequence). The V and J ends lost 7 bases and 5 bases, in that order; junction bases with no gene match: 4. The CDR3 is 12 amino acids. The CDR3 DNA sequence: TGTGCCTCCTCGGGACAGGGGACTGAAGCTTTCTTT. Residues: CASSGQGTEAFF.

The rearrangement links TRBV30 to TRBJ1-6, with D uncertain. Germline V gene lookup returns CDR1 GTSNPN and CDR2 SVGIG (reference sequence). The ends were cut back, 1 base at V and 10 bases at J, with 14 bases in the middle. The CDR3 runs to 14 residues. The CDR3 nucleotides read TGTGCCTGGAGTGAGAAGCTTGATTTCTCACCCCTCCACTTT. Amino acid sequence: CAWSEKLDFSPLHF.

The chain combines TRBV11-2 with TRBJ2-1; 9 nucleotides match TRBD1. V was clipped by 3 bases and J by 9 bases; unmatched bases: 9. The CDR3 length is 15 residues. Looked up from germline, CDR1 is SGHAT and CDR2 is FQNNGV. Here the CDR3 reads CASSFSTGGGVEQFF. The CDR3 DNA is TGTGCCAGCAGCTTCTCAACAGGGGGCGGGGTTGAGCAGTTCTTC.

V and J are TRBV19 and TRBJ2-1; maybe TRBD2 (6 bases). CDR1 is LNHDA and CDR2 is SQIVND in the germline V gene (reference sequence). V was clipped by 3 bases and J by 0 bases, with 9 bases between them. The CDR3 is 15 amino acids. The CDR3 reads CASSMAGSSYNEQFF. CDR3 bases: TGTGCCAGTAGTATGGCGGGAAGCTCCTACAATGAGCAGTTCTTC.

The chain recombines TRBV6-5 with TRBJ2-7; 7 bases align to TRBD2. CDR1 MNHEY and CDR2 SVGAGI come from the germline V gene. Trimming at V came to 6 bases and at J to 5 bases, leaving 7 bases not matched to a gene. The CDR3 is made up of 13 amino acids. CDR3 bases: TGTGCCAGCAGAACCCTCGGGGGGAACGAGCAGTACTTC. It is translated as CASRTLGGNEQYF.

V gene TRBV13 combines with J gene TRBJ2-7, with a possible D match to TRBD1 (6 bases). Germline CDR1 and CDR2: PRHDT and FYEKMQ (reference sequence). Between the trimmed V and J ends, which lost 4 bases and 0 bases, there was a span of 16 bases. This CDR3 contains 16 residues. CDR3 sequence reads: CASSSYVADSSYEQYF. The CDR3 DNA is TGTGCCAGCAGCTCCTACGTGGCGGACAGCTCCTACGAGCAGTACTTC.

J is TRBJ1-2 and V is TRBV10-3, with TRBD1 matching over 9 bases. J was trimmed by 6 bases and V by 2 bases; bases with no gene match: 7. The CDR3 sequence is 15 residues long. The V gene's germline CDR1 is ENHRY and CDR2 SYGVKD. CDR3 coding DNA: TGTGCCATCAGTGAGGAGGGACAGGGCTGGAATGGCTACACCTTC. Its translation is CAISEEGQGWNGYTF.

The J gene is TRBJ1-4, the V gene TRBV11-2, with TRBD1 matching 9 bases. V shed 5 bases, J shed 6 bases, and the junction held 7 bases outside the gene matches. The CDR3 has 15 residues. The V gene's germline CDR1 is SGHAT and CDR2 FQNNGV. The CDR3 DNA reads as TGTGCCAGCAGCGGCCGACAGGGGGGTTATGAAAAACTGTTTTTT. Protein sequence: CASSGRQGGYEKLFF.

The chain has TRBV11-2 and TRBJ2-1, with D possibly TRBD1 on 5 matching bases. Per germline, CDR1 SGHAT and CDR2 FQNNGV. V was cut by 0 bases and J by 1 base, with 10 bases left in between. The CDR3 contains 16 residues. CDR3 protein: CASSLDPGWSYNEQFF. CDR3 DNA sequence: TGTGCCAGCAGCTTAGATCCAGGGTGGTCCTACAATGAGCAGTTCTTC.

V is TRBV5-4 and J is TRBJ1-2, with D perhaps matching TRBD1 (5 bases). The ends were cut back, 0 bases at V and 2 bases at J, with 11 bases in the middle. The CDR3 spans 15 residues. Germline CDR1 and CDR2: SGHNT and YYREEE (reference sequence). In DNA, the CDR3 is TGTGCCAGCAGCTTGGTGGCAGGGCCGAACTATGGCTACACCTTC. Its translation is CASSLVAGPNYGYTF.

The genes are TRBV18 and TRBJ2-2; perhaps TRBD1 as D (6 bases). Germline V gene lookup returns CDR1 KGHSH and CDR2 LQKENI. The V end was cut by 2 bases, the J end by 7 bases, with 8 bases between. CDR3 length: 13 residues. CDR3 protein: CASSPTGFGELFF. CDR3 DNA: TGTGCCAGCTCACCAACAGGGTTCGGGGAGCTGTTTTTT.

The chain links TRBV6-1 to TRBJ2-5; D is uncertain. The CDR3 contains 14 residues. V shed 0 bases and J shed 4 bases, with 9 bases lying between them. Germline V gives CDR1 MNHNS, CDR2 SASEGT. The CDR3 DNA reads TGTGCCAGCAGTGAAGCCTTAGGCATAGAGACCCAGTACTTC. It codes for CASSEALGIETQYF.

The chain uses TRBV7-9 and TRBJ2-7, with 14 bases matching TRBD2. Per the germline V gene, CDR1 is SEHNR and CDR2 is FQNEAQ (reference sequence). This CDR3 has 16 residues. Unmatched junction bases numbered 6, after V lost 5 bases and J lost 3 bases. The CDR3 loop reads CASSPTSGGAVYEQYF. The CDR3 DNA follows: TGTGCCAGCAGCCCGACTAGCGGGGGGGCGGTCTACGAGCAGTACTTC.

This clone was recorded only once. This chain connects TRBV4-2 to TRBJ2-2, with D perhaps TRBD1 (6 bases). Trimming cost V 0 bases and J 1 base, with 15 bases left between them. CDR3 size: 18 residues. CDR1 and CDR2 (germline): LGHNA, YNFKEQ. The DNA for the CDR3 is TGTGCCAGCAGCCAAGAAGGCGGGTGGGGGCAGAACACCGGGGAGCTGTTTTTT. It translates to CASSQEGGWGQNTGELFF.

This chain connects TRBV7-7 to TRBJ2-3, with TRBD1 matching over 10 bases. CDR3 length equals 15 residues. V shed 4 bases and J 2 bases; nucleotides not matched to a gene: 3. Germline CDR1 reads SSHAT; CDR2 reads FNYEAQ (reference sequence). In DNA, the CDR3 is TGTGCCAGCAGCTCGGGACAGGGGTACACAGATACGCAGTATTTT. This sequence encodes CASSSGQGYTDTQYF.

This chain joins TRBV11-3 and TRBJ1-1, with 9 bases aligning to TRBD1. The CDR3 loop spans 13 amino acids. Germline lookup yields CDR1 SGHNT and CDR2 YENEEA. The V segment lost 1 base and the J segment 6 bases; nucleotides outside the gene matches: 0. The CDR3 DNA reads TGTGCCAGCAGCTTAGGGACAGGGGCTGAAGCTTTCTTT. Its translation is CASSLGTGAEAFF.

The rearrangement joins TRBV19 to TRBJ1-1; D gene unclear. This CDR3 is 15 amino acids long. Germline lookup yields CDR1 LNHDA and CDR2 SQIVND (reference sequence). The V and J ends lost 1 base and 0 bases respectively, with 9 bases between them. The CDR3 reads CASSIVPVMNTEAFF. CDR3 DNA: TGTGCCAGTAGTATAGTCCCAGTTATGAACACTGAAGCTTTCTTT.

This clone has only a few counts. V gene TRBV4-1 combines with J gene TRBJ2-7; no clear D. The V end was cut by 0 bases, the J end by 1 base, with 7 bases between. The CDR3 contains 14 residues. Germline-derived CDR1 and CDR2 are MGHRA and YSYEKL. This CDR3 reads CASSQDEDSYEQYF. The CDR3 DNA reads as TGCGCCAGCAGCCAAGATGAGGATTCCTACGAGCAGTACTTC.